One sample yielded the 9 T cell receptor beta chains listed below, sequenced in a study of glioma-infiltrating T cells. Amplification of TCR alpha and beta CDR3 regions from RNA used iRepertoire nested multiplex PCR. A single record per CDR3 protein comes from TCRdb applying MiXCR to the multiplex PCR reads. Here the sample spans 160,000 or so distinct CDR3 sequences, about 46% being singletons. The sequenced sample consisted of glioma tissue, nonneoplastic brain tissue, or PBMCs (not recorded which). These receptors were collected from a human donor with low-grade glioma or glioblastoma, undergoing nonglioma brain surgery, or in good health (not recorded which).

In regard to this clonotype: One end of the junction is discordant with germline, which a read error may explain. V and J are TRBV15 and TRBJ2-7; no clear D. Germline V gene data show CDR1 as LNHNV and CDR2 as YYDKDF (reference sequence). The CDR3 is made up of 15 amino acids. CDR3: CATSRAVLRSYEKYF. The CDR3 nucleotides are TGTGCCACCAGCAGAGCAGTCCTGAGATCCTACGAGAAGTACTTT.

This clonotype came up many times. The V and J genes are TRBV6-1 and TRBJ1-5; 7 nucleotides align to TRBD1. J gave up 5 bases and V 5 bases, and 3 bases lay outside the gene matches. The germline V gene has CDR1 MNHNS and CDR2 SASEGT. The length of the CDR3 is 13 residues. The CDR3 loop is CASSQTGYQPQHF. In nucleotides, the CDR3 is TGTGCCAGCAGTCAGACAGGGTATCAGCCCCAGCATTTT.

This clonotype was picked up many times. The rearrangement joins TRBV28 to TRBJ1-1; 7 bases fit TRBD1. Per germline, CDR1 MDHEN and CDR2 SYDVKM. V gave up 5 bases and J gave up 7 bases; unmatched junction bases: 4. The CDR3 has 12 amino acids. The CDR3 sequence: CASSRQGFEAFF. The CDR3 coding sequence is TGTGCCAGCAGTAGACAGGGTTTTGAAGCTTTCTTT.

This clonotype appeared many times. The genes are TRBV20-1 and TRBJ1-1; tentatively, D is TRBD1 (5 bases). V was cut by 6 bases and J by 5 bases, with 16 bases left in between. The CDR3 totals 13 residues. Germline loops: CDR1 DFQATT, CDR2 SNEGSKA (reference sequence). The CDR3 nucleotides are TGCAGTGCAGTCACAGGCACCTCGACTGAAGCTTTCTTT. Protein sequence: CSAVTGTSTEAFF.

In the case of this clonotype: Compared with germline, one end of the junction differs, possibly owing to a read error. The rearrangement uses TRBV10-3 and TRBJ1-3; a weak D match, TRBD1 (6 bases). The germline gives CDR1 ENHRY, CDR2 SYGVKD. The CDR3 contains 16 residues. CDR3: CPISEGHGVSGNTIYF. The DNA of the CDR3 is TGTCCCATCAGTGAGGGACATGGTGTCTCTGGAAACACCATATATTTT.

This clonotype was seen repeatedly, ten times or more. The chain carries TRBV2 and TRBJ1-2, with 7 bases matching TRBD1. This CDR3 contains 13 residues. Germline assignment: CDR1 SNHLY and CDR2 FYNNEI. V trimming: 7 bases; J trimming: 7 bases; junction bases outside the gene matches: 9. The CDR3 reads CASNVGGAVGYTF. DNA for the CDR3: TGTGCCAGCAATGTAGGGGGCGCGGTTGGCTACACCTTC.

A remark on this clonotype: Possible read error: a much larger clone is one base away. DNA of the CDR3: TGTGCCAGCAGTGAACTTAGTTTGGCAGATACGCAGAATTTT. Protein: CASSELSLADTQNF. This sequence joins TRBV28 and TRBJ2-3; D is uncertain. Germline CDR1 MDHEN, CDR2 SYDVKM. The CDR3 contains 14 residues. The full variable domain, its missing parts supplied by reference TRBV28 and TRBJ2-3, is DVKVTQSSRYLVKRTGEKVFLECVQDMDHENMFWYRQDPGLGLRLIYFSYDVKMKEKGDIPEGYSVSREKKERFSLILESASTNQTSMYLCASSELSLADTQNFGPGTRLTVL.

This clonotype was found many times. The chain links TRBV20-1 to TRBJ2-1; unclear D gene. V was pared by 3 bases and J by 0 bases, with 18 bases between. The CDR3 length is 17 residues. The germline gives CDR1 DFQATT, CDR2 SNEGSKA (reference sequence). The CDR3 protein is CSARAASPISSYNEQFF. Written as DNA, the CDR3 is TGCAGTGCTAGGGCGGCTTCCCCTATAAGCTCCTACAATGAGCAGTTCTTC.

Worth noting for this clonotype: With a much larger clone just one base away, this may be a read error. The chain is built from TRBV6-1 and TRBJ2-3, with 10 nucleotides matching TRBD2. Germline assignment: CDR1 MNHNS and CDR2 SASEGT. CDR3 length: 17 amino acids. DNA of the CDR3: TGTGCCAGCAGCCCGCTAAGCGGGAGGGAGGGCACAGATAAGCAGTATTTT. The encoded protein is CASSPLSGREGTDKQYF.